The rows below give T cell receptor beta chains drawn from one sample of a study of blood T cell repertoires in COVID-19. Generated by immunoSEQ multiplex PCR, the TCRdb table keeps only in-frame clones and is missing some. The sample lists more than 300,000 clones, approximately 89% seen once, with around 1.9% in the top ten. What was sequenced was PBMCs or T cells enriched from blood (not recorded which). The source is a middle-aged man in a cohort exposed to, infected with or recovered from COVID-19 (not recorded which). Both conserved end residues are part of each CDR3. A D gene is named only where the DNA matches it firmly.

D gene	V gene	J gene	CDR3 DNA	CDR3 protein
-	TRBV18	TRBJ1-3	TGTGCCAGCTCCAGGGGACAAGGAAACACCATATATTTT	CASSRGQGNTIYF
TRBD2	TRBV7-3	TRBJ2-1	TGTGCCAGCAGCCCTACTAGCGGGAGCCTTAATGAGCAGTTCTTC	CASSPTSGSLNEQFF
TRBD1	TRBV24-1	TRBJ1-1	TGTGCCACCAGTGACAGACAGGGGCCAGAAGCTTTCTTT	CATSDRQGPEAFF
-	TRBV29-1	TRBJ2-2	TGCAGCGTCGGGAACACCGGGGAGCTGTTTTTT	CSVGNTGELFF
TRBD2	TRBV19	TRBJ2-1	TGTGCCAGTAGTCCCGGGACTAGCGGGAGCGGTGAGCAGTTCTTC	CASSPGTSGSGEQFF
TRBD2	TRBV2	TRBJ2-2	TGTGCCAGTACGGGAAGCGGGAACGCCGGGGAGCTGTTTTTT	CASTGSGNAGELFF
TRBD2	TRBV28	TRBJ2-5	TGTGCCAGCAGTTCGGGACTAGCGGGCGATCAGTACTTC	CASSSGLAGDQYF
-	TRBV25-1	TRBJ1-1	TGTGCCAGCAGGGACACCGTGAACACTGAAGCTTTCTTT	CASRDTVNTEAFF
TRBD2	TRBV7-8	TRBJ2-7	TGTGCCAGCAGCTTACAACTAGCGGGAGTCAGGGGCGAGCAGTACTTC	CASSLQLAGVRGEQYF
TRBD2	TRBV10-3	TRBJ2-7	TGTGCCATCAGTGAGATGGGACTAGCGGGCCAGAGCTCCTACGAGCAGTACTTC	CAISEMGLAGQSSYEQYF
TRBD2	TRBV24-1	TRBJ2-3	TGTGCCACCAGTGATCCTCCGGGACTAGCGGGAGTAAGTGTGAGAGATACGCAGTATTTT	CATSDPPGLAGVSVRDTQYF
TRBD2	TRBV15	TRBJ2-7	TGTGCCACCAGCAGAGATCTCATAGGGCGGGAGGGAACCTACGAGCAGTACTTC	CATSRDLIGREGTYEQYF
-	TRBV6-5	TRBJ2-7	TGTGCCAGCCCCGGGGACGGGAGAGTCCCCTACGAGCAGTACTTC	CASPGDGRVPYEQYF
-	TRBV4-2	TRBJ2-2	TGTGCCAGCAGCCCGGGGGAAGCCGGGGAGCTGTTTTTT	CASSPGEAGELFF
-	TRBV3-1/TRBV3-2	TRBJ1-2	TGTGCCAGCAGCCGTCGCGTGGGCCGTGGGTACTATGGCTACACCTTC	CASSRRVGRGYYGYTF
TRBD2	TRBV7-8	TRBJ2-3	TGTGCCAGCAGCTTAGGTCGACTAGCGGGTTCAGATACGCAGTATTTT	CASSLGRLAGSDTQYF